This T cell receptor (beta chain) came from a study of blood T cell repertoires in COVID-19. On the study more broadly: The United States, Italy and Spain were the sources of the acute and convalescent COVID-19 samples. From T cells, B-cell-depleted T cells, or PBMCs came the material, which was cDNA or gDNA.

Germline V gene lookup returns CDR1 DFQATT and CDR2 SNEGSKA (reference sequence). V gave up 5 bases and J gave up 13 bases; unmatched junction bases: 10. The CDR3 runs to 11 residues. How the authors handled the data: Amplification of reference gene primers was used by the study to estimate nucleated cell counts. Profiled with immunoSEQ multiplex PCR; TCRdb holds only in-frame clones, not every one. From that table come the V and J calls and clone size; the DNA was used to work out D and trimming. This sample carries approximately 240,000 clones, about 82% of them seen once, and the ten largest clones take around 6.5%.

Sequenced material: peripheral blood. The receptor's source is an older woman with active or convalescent COVID-19. J is TRBJ2-7 and V is TRBV20-1, with TRBD2 identical over 8 bases. In DNA, the CDR3 is TGCAGTGCTTCCGAGAGCGGGAGAATATACTTC. This encodes CSASESGRIYF.